The source of this TCR beta chain is a study of T cell repertoires in cytomegalovirus infection. Study-wide context: Selection of CMV epitopes for the study included recently identified HLA-C-restricted and well-studied HLA-B-restricted ones. Both a matching HLA type and CMV infection were indicated by public TCR beta signatures. Study-level findings and limits: In two of eight donors, the top clonotype was HLA-C-restricted CMV-specific.

In regard to this clonotype: Its antigen remains unknown.

TCRdb itself ran the reads through MiXCR, one entry per CDR3 protein. The sample contains 830,000 or so distinct CDR3 sequences, approximately 32% of which appear only once. The germline gives CDR1 KGHDR, CDR2 SFDVKD. V was pared by 3 bases and J by 10 bases, with 11 bases of the junction left unmatched. The CDR3 has 15 amino acids. The sequence was obtained from a human donor in good health (CMV status not recorded). Some clones in this sample may be carry-over from other donors' samples. The sequencing used cultured CD8+ T cells from PBMCs, collected from culture after CMV antigen stimulation. The chain uses TRBV24-1 and TRBJ1-5; 7 positions agree with TRBD1. CDR3 in DNA: TGTGCCACCAGTGATGACAGGGAAAGGGAGGAACCCCAGCATTTT. It specifies CATSDDREREEPQHF.